This TCR beta chain appears in the sequencing data of a study of response to subunit inactivated influenza vaccine (dated by TCRdb to the late 2010s). In terms of the full investigation: To follow how T cells responded to a trivalent subunit inactivated influenza vaccine, the researchers relied on deep quantitative profiling of the T cell receptor repertoire.

The CDR3, from cysteine to phenylalanine, totals 12 residues. CDR3 DNA is the only sequence kept; it has 36 bases, read in frame from the first base. V and J are truncated by 4 bases and 3 bases respectively, leaving an intervening sequence of 10 bases. For CDR1 and CDR2, the germline V gene (reference sequence) lists DFQATT and SNEGSKA. Study-wide findings and limitations: The authors proposed that each seasonal influenza vaccination may bring in only a limited number of new T cells.

This clonotype was seen a few times. No antigen is known for it. No per-base quality is available; no much larger clone lies one base away. Preparation of the library involved RT-PCR. Sequencing took place on an Illumina HiSeq 2500. TCRdb took the public reads, trimmed them with fastp at Q25, ran MiXCR for clone calling and kept in-frame beta chains. When rows share a CDR3 protein, they turn into one entry using the most common DNA and genes. This sample holds 200,000 to 300,000 distinct CDR3 sequences; 9% to 15% were observed only once. Approximately 8.3% of the sample comes from the top ten. The chain is assembled from TRBV20-1 and TRBJ2-7; perhaps TRBD1 is the D gene, with 5 bases matching. The sample consisted of non-naive T cells sorted from PBMCs, taken around 15 days before vaccination. The cell subset or site tag for this specimen amounts to: memory T cell fraction. This TCR derives from a man in his forties or fifties who received an inactivated influenza vaccine. Donor details come from another sample of the same person, matched by shared clones. The CDR3 region reads CSAKGSYYEQYF. The nucleotide sequence is TGCAGTGCTAAGGGGTCATACTACGAGCAGTACTTC.